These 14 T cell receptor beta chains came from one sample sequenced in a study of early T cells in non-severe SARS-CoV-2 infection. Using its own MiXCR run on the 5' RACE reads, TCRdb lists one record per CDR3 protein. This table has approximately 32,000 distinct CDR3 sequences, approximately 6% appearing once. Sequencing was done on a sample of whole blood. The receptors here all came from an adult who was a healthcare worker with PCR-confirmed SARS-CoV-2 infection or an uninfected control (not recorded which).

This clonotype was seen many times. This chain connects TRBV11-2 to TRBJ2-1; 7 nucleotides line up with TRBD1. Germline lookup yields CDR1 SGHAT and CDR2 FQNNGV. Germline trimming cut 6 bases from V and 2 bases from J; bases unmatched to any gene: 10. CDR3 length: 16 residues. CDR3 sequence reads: CASRPAGTATYNEQFF. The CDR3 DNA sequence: TGTGCCAGCAGACCGGCCGGGACAGCTACCTACAATGAGCAGTTCTTC.

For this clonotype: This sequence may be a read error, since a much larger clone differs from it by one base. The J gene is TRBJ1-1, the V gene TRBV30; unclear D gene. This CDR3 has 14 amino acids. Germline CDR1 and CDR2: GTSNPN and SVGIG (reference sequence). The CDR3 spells CVWSVSPFSTEAFF. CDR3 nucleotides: TGTGTCTGGAGTGTGTCCCCGTTCAGCACTGAAGCTTTCTTT. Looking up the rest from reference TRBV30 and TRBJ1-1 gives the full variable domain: SQTIHQWPATLVQPVGSPLSLECTVEGTSNPNLYWYRQAAGRGLQLLFYSVGIGQISSEVPQNLSASRPQDRQFILSSKKLLLSDSGFYLCVWSVSPFSTEAFFGQGTRLTVV.

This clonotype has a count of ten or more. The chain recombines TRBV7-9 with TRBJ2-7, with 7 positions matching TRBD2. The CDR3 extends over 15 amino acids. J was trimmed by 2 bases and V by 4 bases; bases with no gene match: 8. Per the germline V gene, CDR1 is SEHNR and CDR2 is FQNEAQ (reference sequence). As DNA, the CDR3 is TGTGCCAGCAGCTCCACTAGCGCTTCCCCCTACGAGCAGTACTTC. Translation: CASSSTSASPYEQYF.

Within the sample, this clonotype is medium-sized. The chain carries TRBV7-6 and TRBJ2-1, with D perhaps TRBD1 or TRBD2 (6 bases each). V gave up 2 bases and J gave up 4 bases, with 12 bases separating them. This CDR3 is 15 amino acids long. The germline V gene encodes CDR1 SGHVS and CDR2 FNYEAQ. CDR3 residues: CASSLTGGPYNEQFF. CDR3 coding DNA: TGTGCCAGCAGCTTAACCGGGGGCCCGTACAATGAGCAGTTCTTC.

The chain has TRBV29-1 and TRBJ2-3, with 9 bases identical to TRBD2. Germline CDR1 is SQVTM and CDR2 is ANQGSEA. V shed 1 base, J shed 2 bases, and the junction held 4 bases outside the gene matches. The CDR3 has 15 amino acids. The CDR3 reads CSVEGLAGITDTQYF. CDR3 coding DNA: TGCAGCGTTGAAGGGCTAGCGGGGATCACAGATACGCAGTATTTT.

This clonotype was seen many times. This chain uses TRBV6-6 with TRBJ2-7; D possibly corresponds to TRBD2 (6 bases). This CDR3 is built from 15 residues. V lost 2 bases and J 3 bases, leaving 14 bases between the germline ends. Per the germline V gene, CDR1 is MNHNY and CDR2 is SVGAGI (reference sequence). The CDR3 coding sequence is TGTGCCAGCAGTTACGGGGGGACGACCAGCTACGAGCAGTACTTC. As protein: CASSYGGTTSYEQYF.

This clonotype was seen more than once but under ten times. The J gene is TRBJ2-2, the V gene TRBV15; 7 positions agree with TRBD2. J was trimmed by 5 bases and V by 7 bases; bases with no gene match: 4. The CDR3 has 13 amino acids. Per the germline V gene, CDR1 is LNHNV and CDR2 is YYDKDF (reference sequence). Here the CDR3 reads CATNQRDTGELFF. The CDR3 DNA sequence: TGTGCCACCAATCAGCGGGATACCGGGGAGCTGTTTTTT.

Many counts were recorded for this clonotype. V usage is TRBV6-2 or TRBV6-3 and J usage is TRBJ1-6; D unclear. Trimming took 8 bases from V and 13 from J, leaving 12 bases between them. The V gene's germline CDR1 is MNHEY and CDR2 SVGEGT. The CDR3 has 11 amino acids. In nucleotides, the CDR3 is TGTGCCAGCGGGGTGTGGACGCCCCTCCACTTT. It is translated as CASGVWTPLHF.

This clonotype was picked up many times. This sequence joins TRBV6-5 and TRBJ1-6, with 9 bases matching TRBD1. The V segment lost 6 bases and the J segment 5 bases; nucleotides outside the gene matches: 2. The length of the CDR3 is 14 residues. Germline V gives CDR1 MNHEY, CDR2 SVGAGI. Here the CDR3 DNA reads TGTGCCAGCAGCCGGGACAGGGATAATTCACCCCTCCACTTT. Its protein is CASSRDRDNSPLHF.

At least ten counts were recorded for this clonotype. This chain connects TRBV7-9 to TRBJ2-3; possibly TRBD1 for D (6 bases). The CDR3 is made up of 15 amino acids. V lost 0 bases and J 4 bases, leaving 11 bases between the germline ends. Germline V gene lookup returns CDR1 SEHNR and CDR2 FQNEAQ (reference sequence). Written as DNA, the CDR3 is TGTGCCAGCAGCTTAGCCGACAGGTCCCCAGATACGCAGTATTTT. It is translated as CASSLADRSPDTQYF.

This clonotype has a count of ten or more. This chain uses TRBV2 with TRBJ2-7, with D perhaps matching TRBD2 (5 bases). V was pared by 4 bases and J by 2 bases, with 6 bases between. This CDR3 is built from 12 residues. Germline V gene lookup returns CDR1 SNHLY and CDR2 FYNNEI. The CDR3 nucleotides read TGTGCCAGCAGTGTGGGAGCCTACGAGCAGTACTTC. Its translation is CASSVGAYEQYF.

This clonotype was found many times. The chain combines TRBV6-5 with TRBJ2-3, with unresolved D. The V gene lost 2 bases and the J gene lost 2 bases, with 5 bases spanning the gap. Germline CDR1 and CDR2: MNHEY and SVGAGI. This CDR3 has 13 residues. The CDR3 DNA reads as TGTGCCAGCAGTTACCTCGCCACAGATACGCAGTATTTT. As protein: CASSYLATDTQYF.

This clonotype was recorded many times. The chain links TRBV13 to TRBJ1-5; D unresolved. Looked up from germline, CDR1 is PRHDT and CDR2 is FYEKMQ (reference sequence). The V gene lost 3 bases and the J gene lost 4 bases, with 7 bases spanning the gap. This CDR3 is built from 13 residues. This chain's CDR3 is CASSFGENQPQHF. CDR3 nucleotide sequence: TGTGCCAGCAGCTTTGGGGAGAATCAGCCCCAGCATTTT.

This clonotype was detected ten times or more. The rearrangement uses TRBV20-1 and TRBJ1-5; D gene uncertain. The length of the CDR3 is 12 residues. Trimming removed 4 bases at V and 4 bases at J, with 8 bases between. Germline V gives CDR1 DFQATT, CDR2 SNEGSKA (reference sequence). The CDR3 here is CSAMPPNQPQHF. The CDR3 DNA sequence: TGCAGTGCTATGCCTCCTAATCAGCCCCAGCATTTT.